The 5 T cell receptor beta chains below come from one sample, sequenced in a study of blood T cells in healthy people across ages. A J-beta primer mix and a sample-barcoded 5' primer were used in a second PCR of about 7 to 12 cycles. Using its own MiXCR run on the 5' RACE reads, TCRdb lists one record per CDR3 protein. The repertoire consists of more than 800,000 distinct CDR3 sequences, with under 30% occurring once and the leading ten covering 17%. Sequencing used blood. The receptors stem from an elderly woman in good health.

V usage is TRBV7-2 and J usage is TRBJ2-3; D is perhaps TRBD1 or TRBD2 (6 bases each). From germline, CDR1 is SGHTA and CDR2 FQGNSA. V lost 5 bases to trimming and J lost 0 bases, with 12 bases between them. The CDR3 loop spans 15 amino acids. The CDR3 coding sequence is TGTACCAGCAGCGGGGGGCGGTATAGCACAGATACGCAGTATTTT. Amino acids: CTSSGGRYSTDTQYF. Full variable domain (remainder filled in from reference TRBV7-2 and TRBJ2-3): GAGVSQSPSNKVTEKGKDVELRCDPISGHTALYWYRQSLGQGLEFLIYFQGNSAPDKSGLPSDRFSAERTGGSVSTLTIQRTQQEDSAVYLCTSSGGRYSTDTQYFGPGTRLTVL.

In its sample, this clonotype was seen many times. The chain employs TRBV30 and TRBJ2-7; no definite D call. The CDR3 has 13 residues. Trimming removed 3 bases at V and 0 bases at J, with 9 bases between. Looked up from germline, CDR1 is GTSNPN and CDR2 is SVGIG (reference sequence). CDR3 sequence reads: CAWSGVVSYEQYF. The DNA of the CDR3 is TGTGCCTGGAGCGGAGTAGTCTCCTACGAGCAGTACTTC.

CDR3 sequence: CASSLIPRGETQYF. CDR3 DNA: TGTGCCAGCAGCCTGATACCCAGGGGTGAGACCCAGTACTTC. The J gene is TRBJ2-5, the V gene TRBV11-2, with a weak D call TRBD1 (6 bases). Per the germline V gene, CDR1 is SGHAT and CDR2 is FQNNGV. The CDR3 totals 14 residues. Trimming took 5 bases from V and 5 from J, leaving 15 bases between them.

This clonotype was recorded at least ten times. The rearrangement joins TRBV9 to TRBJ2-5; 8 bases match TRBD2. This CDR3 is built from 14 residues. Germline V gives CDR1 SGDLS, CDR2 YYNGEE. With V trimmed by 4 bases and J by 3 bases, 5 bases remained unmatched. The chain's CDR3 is CASSSRSGKETQYF. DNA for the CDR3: TGTGCCAGCAGCTCACGTAGCGGGAAAGAGACCCAGTACTTC.

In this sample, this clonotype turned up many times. The CDR3 reads CSARDRGYTQYF. As DNA, the CDR3 is TGCAGTGCTAGAGATCGGGGTTATACGCAGTATTTT. V gene TRBV20-1 combines with J gene TRBJ2-3; tentatively, D is TRBD2 (5 bases). Germline assignment: CDR1 DFQATT and CDR2 SNEGSKA (reference sequence). Between the trimmed V and J ends, which lost 0 bases and 7 bases, there was a span of 8 bases. This CDR3 is 12 amino acids long.